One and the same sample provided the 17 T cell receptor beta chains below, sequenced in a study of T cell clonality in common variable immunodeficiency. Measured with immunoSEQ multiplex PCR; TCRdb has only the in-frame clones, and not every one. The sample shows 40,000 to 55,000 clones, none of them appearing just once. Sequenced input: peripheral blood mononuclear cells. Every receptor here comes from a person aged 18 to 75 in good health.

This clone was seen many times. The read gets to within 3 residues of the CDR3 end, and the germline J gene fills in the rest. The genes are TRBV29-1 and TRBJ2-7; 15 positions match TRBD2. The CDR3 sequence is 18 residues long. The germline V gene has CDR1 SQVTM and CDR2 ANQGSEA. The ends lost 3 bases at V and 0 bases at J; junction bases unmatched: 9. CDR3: CSVDPGTSGRPSSYEQYF. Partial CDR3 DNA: TGCAGCGTTGACCCTGGGACTAGCGGGAGGCCGAGCTCCTACGAG.

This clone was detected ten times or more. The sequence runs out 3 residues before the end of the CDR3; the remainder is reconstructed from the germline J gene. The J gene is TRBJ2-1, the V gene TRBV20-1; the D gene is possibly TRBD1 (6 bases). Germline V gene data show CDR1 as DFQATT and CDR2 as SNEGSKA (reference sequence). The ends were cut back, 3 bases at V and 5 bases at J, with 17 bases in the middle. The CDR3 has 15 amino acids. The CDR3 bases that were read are TGCAGTGCTAGTGAGTGGGACAAAGGTGACAATGAG. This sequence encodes CSASEWDKGDNE. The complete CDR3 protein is CSASEWDKGDNEQFF.

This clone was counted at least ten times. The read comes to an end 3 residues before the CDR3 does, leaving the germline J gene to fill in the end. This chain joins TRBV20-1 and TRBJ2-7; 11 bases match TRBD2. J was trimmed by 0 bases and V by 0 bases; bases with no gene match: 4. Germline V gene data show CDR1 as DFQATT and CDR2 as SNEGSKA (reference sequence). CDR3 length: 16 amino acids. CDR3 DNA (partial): TGCAGTGCTAGAGAATGGCTAGCGGGGGGCTCCTACGAG. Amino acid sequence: CSAREWLAGGSYE. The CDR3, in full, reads CSAREWLAGGSYEQYF.

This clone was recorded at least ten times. The CDR3 region is CASSQDWASDLNTGELFF. The covered CDR3 bases are TGTGCCAGCAGCCAAGATTGGGCTAGCGACCTGAACACCGGGGAG. The genes are TRBV14 and TRBJ2-2; maybe TRBD2 (6 bases). The read halts 3 residues ahead of the CDR3 end, with the missing end drawn from the germline J gene. CDR1 is SGHDN and CDR2 is FVKESK in the germline V gene. V was clipped by 0 bases and J by 1 base, with 15 bases between them. The CDR3 sequence is 18 residues long.

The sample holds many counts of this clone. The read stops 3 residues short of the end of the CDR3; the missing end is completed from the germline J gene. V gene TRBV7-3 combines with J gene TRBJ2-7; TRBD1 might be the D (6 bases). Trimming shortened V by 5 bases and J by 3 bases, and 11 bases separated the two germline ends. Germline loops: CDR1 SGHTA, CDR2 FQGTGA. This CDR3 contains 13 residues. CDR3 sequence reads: CASSQEGGYEQYF. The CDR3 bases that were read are TGTGCCAGCAGCCAGGAAGGGGGCTACGAG.

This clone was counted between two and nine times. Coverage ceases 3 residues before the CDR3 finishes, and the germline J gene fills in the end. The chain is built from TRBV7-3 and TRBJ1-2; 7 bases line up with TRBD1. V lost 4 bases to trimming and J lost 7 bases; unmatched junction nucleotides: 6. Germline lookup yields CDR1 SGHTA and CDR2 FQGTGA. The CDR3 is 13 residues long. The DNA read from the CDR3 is TGTGCCAGCAGCTCGGGACAGTCCAGTGGC. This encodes CASSSGQSSG. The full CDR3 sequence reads CASSSGQSSGYTF.

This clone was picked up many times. CDR3 sequence reads: CSARDLGGRREKLFF. The covered CDR3 bases are TGCAGTGCTAGAGATCTCGGGGGGCGGCGAGAAAAA. This chain connects TRBV20-1 to TRBJ1-4, with D perhaps TRBD1 (6 bases). The CDR3 goes on 3 residues after the read ends, and that part is filled in from the germline J gene. Deletions cut 0 bases from V and 8 bases from J, with 16 bases between. CDR3 length equals 15 residues. Germline-derived CDR1 and CDR2 are DFQATT and SNEGSKA (reference sequence).

The chain's CDR3 is CASSQRDRDRNTEAFF. The CDR3 bases that were read are TGCGCCAGCAGTCAACGGGACAGGGACAGGAACACTGAA. The V gene is TRBV23-1, the J gene TRBJ1-1, with TRBD1 matching over 9 bases. With the read ending 3 residues before the CDR3 end, the germline J gene is used to fill in that end. TRBV23-1 is annotated as an ORF whose role is uncertain. The CDR3 loop spans 16 amino acids. The V and J ends lost 2 bases and 1 base, in that order; junction bases with no gene match: 5.

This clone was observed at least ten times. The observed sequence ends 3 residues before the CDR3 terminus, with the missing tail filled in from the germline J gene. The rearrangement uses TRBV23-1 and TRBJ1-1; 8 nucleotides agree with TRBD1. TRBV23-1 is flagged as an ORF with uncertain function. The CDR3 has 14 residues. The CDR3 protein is CASSQSHRGGRAFF. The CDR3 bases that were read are TGCGCCAGCAGTCAATCCCACAGGGGGGGACGA.

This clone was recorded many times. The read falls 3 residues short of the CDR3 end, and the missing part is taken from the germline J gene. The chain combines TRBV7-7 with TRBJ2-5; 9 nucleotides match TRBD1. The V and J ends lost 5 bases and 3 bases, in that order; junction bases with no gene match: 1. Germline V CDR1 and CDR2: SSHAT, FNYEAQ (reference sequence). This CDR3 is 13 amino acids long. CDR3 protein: CASSRDREETQYF. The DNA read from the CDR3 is TGTGCCAGCAGCCGGGACAGGGAAGAGACC. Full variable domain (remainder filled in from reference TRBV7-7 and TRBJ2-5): GAGVSQSPRYKVTKRGQDVTLRCDPISSHATLYWYQQALGQGPEFLTYFNYEAQPDKSGLPSDRFSAERPEGSISTLTIQRTEQRDSAMYRCASSRDREETQYFGPGTRLLVL.

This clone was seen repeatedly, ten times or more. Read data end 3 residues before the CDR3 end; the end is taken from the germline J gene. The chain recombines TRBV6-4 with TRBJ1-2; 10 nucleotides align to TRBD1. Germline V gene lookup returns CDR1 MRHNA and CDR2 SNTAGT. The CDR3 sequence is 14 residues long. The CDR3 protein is CASSDAWDRGCYTF. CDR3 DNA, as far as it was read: TGTGCCAGCAGTGACGCTTGGGACAGGGGTTGT.

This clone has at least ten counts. CDR3 DNA (partial): TGTGCCAGCAGTCAGACTTTCACCGGGGAG. This translates into CASSQTFTGE. From start to end, the CDR3 is CASSQTFTGELFF. This chain joins TRBV7-8 and TRBJ2-2; D is undetermined. The read finishes 3 residues shy of the CDR3 end, and the germline J gene is used to complete it. V lost 6 bases to trimming and J lost 4 bases, with 9 bases between them. CDR1 and CDR2 (germline): SGHVS, FQNEAQ. The CDR3 runs to 13 residues.

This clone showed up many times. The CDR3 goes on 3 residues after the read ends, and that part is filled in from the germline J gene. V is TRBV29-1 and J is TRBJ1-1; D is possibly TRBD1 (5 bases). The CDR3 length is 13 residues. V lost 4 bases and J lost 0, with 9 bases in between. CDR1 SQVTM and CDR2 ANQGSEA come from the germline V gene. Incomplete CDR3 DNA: TGCAGCGTTGGTAGGGGCATGAACACTGAA. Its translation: CSVGRGMNTE. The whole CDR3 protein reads CSVGRGMNTEAFF.

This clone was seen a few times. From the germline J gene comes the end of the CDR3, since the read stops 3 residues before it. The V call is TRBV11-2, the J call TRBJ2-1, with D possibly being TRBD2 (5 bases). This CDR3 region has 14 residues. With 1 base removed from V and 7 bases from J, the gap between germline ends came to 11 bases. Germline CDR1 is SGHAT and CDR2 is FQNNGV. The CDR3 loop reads CASSLGGLANEQFF. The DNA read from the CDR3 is TGTGCCAGCAGCTTAGGCGGCCTAGCTAATGAG.

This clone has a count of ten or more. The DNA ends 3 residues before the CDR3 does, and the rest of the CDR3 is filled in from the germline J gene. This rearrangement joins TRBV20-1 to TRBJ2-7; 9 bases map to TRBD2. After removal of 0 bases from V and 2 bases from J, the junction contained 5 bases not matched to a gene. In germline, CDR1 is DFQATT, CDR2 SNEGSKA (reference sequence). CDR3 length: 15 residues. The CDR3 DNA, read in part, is TGCAGTGCTAGAGACCTGACTAGCGGAGCCTACGAG. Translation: CSARDLTSGAYE. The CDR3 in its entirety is CSARDLTSGAYEQYF.

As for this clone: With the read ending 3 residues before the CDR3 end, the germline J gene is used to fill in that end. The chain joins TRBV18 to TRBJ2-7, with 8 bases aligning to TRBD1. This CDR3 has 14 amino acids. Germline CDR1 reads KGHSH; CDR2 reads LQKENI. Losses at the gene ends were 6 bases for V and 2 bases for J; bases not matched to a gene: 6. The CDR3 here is CASSPTGETYEQYF. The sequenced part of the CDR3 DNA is TGTGCCAGCTCCCCGACAGGGGAAACCTACGAG.

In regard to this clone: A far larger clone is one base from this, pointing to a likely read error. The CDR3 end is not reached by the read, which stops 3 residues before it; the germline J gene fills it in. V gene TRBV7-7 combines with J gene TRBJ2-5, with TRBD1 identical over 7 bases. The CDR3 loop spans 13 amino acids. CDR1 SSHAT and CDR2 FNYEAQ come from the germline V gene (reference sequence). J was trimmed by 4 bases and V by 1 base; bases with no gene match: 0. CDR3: CASSLGQGETQYF. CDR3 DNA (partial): TGTGCCAGCAGCTTAGGACAGGGAGAGACC.